This T cell receptor (beta chain) was identified in a study of shared clonotypes between healthy human individuals. The assay was immunoSEQ multiplex PCR, and TCRdb's table has in-frame clones only and misses some. The sample has about 490,000 clones, 70% to 80% seen once. Germline CDR1 MNHEY, CDR2 SVGAGI. This CDR3 is built from 13 residues. Deletions cut 8 bases from V and 4 bases from J, with 12 bases between. This clone came up once. This clonotype was obtained from a woman in her 40s in good health. Some clones in this sample may be carry-over from other donors' samples. This chain uses TRBV6-5 with TRBJ2-1, with TRBD1 as a possible D gene (6 bases). Sequences were obtained from PBMCs. The CDR3 sequence: CASHPGQYNEQFF. DNA of the CDR3: TGTGCCAGCCATCCCGGACAGTACAATGAGCAGTTCTTC.